This record concerns one T cell receptor beta chain sequence. Germline V gene lookup returns CDR1 SGHVS and CDR2 FNYEAQ. V gave up 1 base and J gave up 3 bases, with 10 bases separating them. The CDR3 loop spans 15 amino acids. Here immunoSEQ multiplex PCR was the method, and the copy in TCRdb shows in-frame clones only, minus some. The sample gives around 200,000 clones, 80% to 90% of which show up once; 3.1% is in the top ten. This entry comes from a study of blood T cell repertoires in COVID-19. This sequence originates from a woman between 50 and 59 years old in a cohort exposed to, infected with or recovered from COVID-19 (not recorded which). The J gene is TRBJ2-1, the V gene TRBV7-6, with a possible D match to TRBD2 (6 bases). Source material: PBMCs or T cells enriched from blood (not recorded which). The CDR3 coding sequence is TGTGCCAGCAGCTTAGGGGACTCAGGCTACAATGAGCAGTTCTTC. As protein: CASSLGDSGYNEQFF.